This record concerns one TCR beta chain sequence. The data stem from a study of blood T cells in healthy people across ages. Trimming removed 3 bases at V and 2 bases at J, with 16 bases between. This CDR3 is built from 16 residues. Combining a sample-barcoded 5' primer with a J-beta primer mix, a second PCR ran for roughly 7 to 12 cycles. TCRdb fed the 5' RACE reads into MiXCR, producing one record per CDR3 protein. The repertoire consists of about 780,000 distinct CDR3 sequences, with roughly 24% occurring once and the leading ten covering 3%. These data also featured in a second study, about T cells of mothers and their children. That study reports: Mothers yielded over 8.5 million CDR3 reads, children several million each.

This TCR was recovered from a boy aged 10-17 years in good health. The rearrangement joins TRBV12-3 or TRBV12-4 to TRBJ2-5; D might be TRBD1 (5 bases). The sequencing input was blood. CDR3 coding DNA: TGTGCCAGCAGTTTTGGGGCAGGGTGGGTGCAAGAGACCCAGTACTTC. This encodes CASSFGAGWVQETQYF.